A selection of T cell receptor beta chains follows, all from one sample in a study of T cells in Graves' hyperthyroidism and ophthalmopathy. TCRdb independently ran MiXCR on the multiplex PCR reads; one entry per CDR3 protein. The table shows around 600,000 distinct CDR3 sequences, with around 14% occurring only once. The material sequenced was blood. All receptors come from a woman between 25 and 40 years old with Graves' hyperthyroidism. Each CDR3 is given with its conserved first and last residue. The D gene is left open where the match is weak. Clone sizes are given selectively: once, few, many, or a class where the clone is expanded.

many	.	TRBV20-1	TRBJ2-1	CSAKSIRSSYNEQFF	TGCAGTGCCAAATCCATCCGGAGCTCCTACAATGAGCAGTTCTTC
many	.	TRBV5-1	TRBJ2-5	CASSGTPAQETQYF	TGCGCCAGCAGCGGGACTCCGGCCCAAGAGACCCAATACTTC
.	.	TRBV24-1	TRBJ1-2	CATSDPDKKYGYTF	TGTGCCACCAGTGACCCGGACAAAAAGTATGGCTACACCTTC
many	.	TRBV10-3	TRBJ1-1	CAISKFSHENTEAFF	TGTGCCATCAGTAAATTCAGCCACGAGAACACTGAAGCTTTCTTT
few	.	TRBV19	TRBJ1-5	CASSTRGSYSNQPQHF	TGTGCCAGTAGCACGAGAGGCTCTTATAGCAATCAGCCCCAGCATTTT
.	.	TRBV20-1	TRBJ1-2	CSATTLNSDNYGYTF	TGCAGTGCAACGACCCTAAACAGCGATAACTATGGCTACACCTTC
many	.	TRBV3-1	TRBJ2-5	CASSQRGGQETQYF	TGTGCCAGCAGCCAAAGGGGGGGGCAAGAGACCCAGTACTTC
many	TRBD2	TRBV20-1	TRBJ2-1	CSASIPGGSGNEQFF	TGCAGTGCTAGTATCCCTGGCGGGAGCGGCAATGAGCAGTTCTTC
few	.	TRBV30	TRBJ2-6	CAWISGANVLTF	TGTGCCTGGATTTCTGGGGCCAACGTCCTGACTTTC
.	.	TRBV7-9	TRBJ2-6	CASSAHFSGANVLTF	TGTGCCAGCAGCGCCCACTTCTCTGGGGCCAACGTCCTGACTTTC
many	.	TRBV20-1	TRBJ2-3	CSARGILYEESTDTQYF	TGCAGTGCTAGAGGGATCCTTTATGAGGAATCCACAGATACGCAGTATTTT
many	.	TRBV12-3/TRBV12-4	TRBJ2-1	CASSLGGGGGINEQFF	TGTGCCAGCAGTTTAGGAGGGGGGGGGGGGATCAATGAGCAGTTCTTC
many	.	TRBV11-1	TRBJ2-7	CASSIGNREQYF	TGTGCCAGCAGCATAGGGAATCGCGAGCAGTACTTC
many	.	TRBV20-1	TRBJ2-7	CSVSPRADEQYF	TGCAGTGTCAGTCCCCGGGCGGACGAGCAGTACTTC
.	.	TRBV4-1	TRBJ2-7	CASSLGTTGTYEQYF	TGCGCCAGCAGCCTAGGGACAACGGGGACCTACGAGCAGTACTTC
few	TRBD2	TRBV4-3	TRBJ2-4	CASSQGLAGGAGNIQYF	TGCGCCAGCAGCCAGGGACTAGCGGGAGGGGCCGGGAACATTCAGTACTTC
.	.	TRBV7-9	TRBJ2-5	CASSSRTHPQAQYF	TGTGCCAGCAGCTCTAGGACCCATCCACAGGCCCAGTACTTC
many	TRBD2	TRBV7-2	TRBJ2-7	CASSLRRGLAGAYFSYEQYF	TGTGCCAGCAGCTTACGGCGGGGACTAGCGGGAGCTTACTTCTCCTACGAGCAGTACTTC